The T cell receptor beta chain under discussion was sequenced for a study of cytomegalovirus exposure and HLA in healthy donors. Findings and limits, study-wide: The likely explanation for a cluster of highly shared sequence variants was sequencing artifact. Versus the approximately 700-donor mean, an Asian-associated ancestry cluster reportedly showed fewer N-insertions in a later analysis. As a later analysis revealed, the rate of TCR association differed by HLA locus, with DRB1 most and HLA-C fewest. While the bulk of TCR sequences proved rare, some public TCRs turned up in many donors.

13 Jbeta primers and 60 Vbeta primers were used for the PCR. Profiling relied on immunoSEQ multiplex PCR, and the TCRdb table lists in-frame clones only, not all of them. The table includes about 89,000 clones, roughly 60% detected once. The V gene end was trimmed by 3 bases and the J gene end by 5 bases; junction bases not matched to a gene: 7. The CDR3 contains 16 residues. CDR1 SGHTA and CDR2 FQGNSA come from the germline V gene. A word on this clone: As yet, its antigen is unknown.

This rearrangement joins TRBV7-2 to TRBJ2-5; 12 nucleotides match TRBD1. The clonotype originates from a human donor in good health. Sequencing was done on a sample of PBMCs. In DNA, the CDR3 is TGTGCCAGCAGCTTGGGGACGGGACAGGGGGCTGAGACCCAGTACTTC. This translates into CASSLGTGQGAETQYF.